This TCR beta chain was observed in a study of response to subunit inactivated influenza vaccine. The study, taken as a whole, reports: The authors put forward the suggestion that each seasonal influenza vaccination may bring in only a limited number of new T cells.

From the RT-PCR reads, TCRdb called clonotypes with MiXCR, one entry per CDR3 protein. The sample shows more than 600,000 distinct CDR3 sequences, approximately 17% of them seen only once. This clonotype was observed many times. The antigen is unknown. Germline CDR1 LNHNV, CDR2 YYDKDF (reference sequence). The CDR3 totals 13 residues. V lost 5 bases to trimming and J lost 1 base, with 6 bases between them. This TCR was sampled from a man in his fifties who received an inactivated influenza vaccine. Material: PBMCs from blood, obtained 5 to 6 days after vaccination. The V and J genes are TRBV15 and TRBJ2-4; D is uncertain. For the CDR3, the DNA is TGTGCCACCAGCTACGGGGCCAAAAACATTCAGTACTTC. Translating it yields CATSYGAKNIQYF.